The rows below give T cell receptor beta chains drawn from one sample of a study of blood T cell repertoires in COVID-19. Profiling relied on immunoSEQ multiplex PCR, and the TCRdb table lists in-frame clones only, not all of them. Here the sample spans about 430,000 clones, around nine tenths being singletons. Sequencing input: PBMCs or T cells enriched from blood (not recorded which). The receptors derive from a woman younger than 30 who had been exposed to COVID-19. The CDR3 runs from the conserved cysteine through the conserved F or W. Fields, in order: CDR3 protein, CDR3 DNA, clone size, D gene, V gene, J gene. A D gene is named only where the DNA matches it firmly. Expanded clones are given a class, and other clones once, few, many or no size at all.

CASSLAGGGAPDTQYF	TGTGCCAGCAGCTTAGCCGGAGGCGGGGCGCCAGATACGCAGTATTTT	.	.	TRBV7-2	TRBJ2-3
CASSSYSRNEQFF	TGTGCCAGCAGCTCGTACTCCAGGAATGAGCAGTTCTTC	once	.	TRBV7-2	TRBJ2-1
CASSEDTAKGGYTF	TGTGCCAGCAGTGAAGACACAGCGAAGGGGGGCTACACCTTC	.	.	TRBV2	TRBJ1-2
CASSLGAYLNTEAFF	TGTGCCAGCAGCTTAGGTGCCTATTTGAACACTGAAGCTTTCTTT	.	.	TRBV7-9	TRBJ1-1
CAWSVTGNYEQYF	TGTGCCTGGAGTGTAACAGGGAACTACGAGCAGTACTTC	.	.	TRBV30	TRBJ2-7
CASSLSSSGSIEQYF	TGTGCCAGCAGCTTATCGTCTAGCGGGAGTATCGAGCAGTACTTC	.	TRBD2	TRBV7-2	TRBJ2-7
CASSPGREGSFEAFF	TGTGCCAGCTCACCCGGTCGGGAGGGATCTTTTGAAGCTTTCTTT	.	.	TRBV18	TRBJ1-1
CASSLDHGASF	TGTGCCAGCAGCTTAGATCATGGGGCTAGCTTC	.	.	TRBV11-2	TRBJ1-2
CASSQETGEKAFF	TGCGCCAGCAGCCAAGAGACAGGGGAAAAAGCTTTCTTT	.	TRBD1	TRBV4-1	TRBJ1-1
CSVGDRREQFF	TGCAGCGTTGGGGACAGGCGGGAGCAGTTCTTC	once	TRBD1	TRBV29-1	TRBJ2-1
CASSLEYRISTNEKLFF	TGTGCCAGCAGCTTAGAATACAGGATCTCAACTAATGAAAAACTGTTTTTT	.	.	TRBV7-2	TRBJ1-4
CSVEVPTGAYEQYF	TGCAGCGTTGAGGTCCCGACAGGAGCCTACGAGCAGTACTTC	many	.	TRBV29-1	TRBJ2-7
CASSPSRRPGETQYF	TGTGCCAGCTCACCATCCAGGAGGCCTGGGGAGACCCAGTACTTC	once	.	TRBV18	TRBJ2-5
CAIMVAGGEQYF	TGTGCCATCATGGTGGCAGGGGGAGAGCAGTACTTC	.	TRBD1	TRBV10-3	TRBJ2-7
CASQRGRDEKLFF	TGTGCCAGCCAAAGGGGGAGGGATGAAAAACTGTTTTTT	.	.	TRBV12-3/TRBV12-4	TRBJ1-4
CASSYSPTGSSAEQYF	TGTGCCAGCAGTTACTCCCCTACAGGGTCATCTGCCGAGCAGTACTTC	.	.	TRBV6-5	TRBJ2-7
CASSLLGANQPQHF	TGTGCCAGCAGTTTATTAGGGGCTAATCAGCCCCAGCATTTT	.	.	TRBV27	TRBJ1-5
CASSLAYQGGITEAFF	TGTGCCAGCAGTTTAGCCTACCAGGGCGGAATCACTGAAGCTTTCTTT	.	.	TRBV28	TRBJ1-1